This T cell receptor (beta chain) emerged from a study of beta chain features in type 1 diabetes. The wider study: Healthy donors and patients showed comparable age, gender and cell yields. Across the samples, around 110,000,000 sorted cells were examined in total.

About this clone: Its antigen is currently unknown.

Whole-study findings and limits: A PCR bias possibly favoring shorter templates would apply equally to patients and controls. Researchers report that Type 1 diabetes patients had moderately but significantly shorter TCRB CDR3s across all four CD4+ subsets.

Of the isolated RNA, all was reverse transcribed, and so the sequenced material was expressed TCRB transcripts. Sequenced by immunoSEQ multiplex PCR; TCRdb stores in-frame clones only, minus some. The table shows about 230,000 clones, with 7.5% to 10% occurring only once. CDR1 SGDLS and CDR2 YYNGEE come from the germline V gene. CDR3 length: 17 amino acids. Germline trimming cut 0 bases from V and 1 base from J; bases unmatched to any gene: 8. The chain employs TRBV9 and TRBJ1-1; 8 bases align to TRBD1. The sequence came from a woman aged 18 to 35 in good health. The sample taken for sequencing was naive CD4+ T cells from blood. CDR3 bases: TGTGCCAGCAGCGTAGATCTGGACAGGGTAGCGAACACTGAAGCTTTCTTT. This translates into CASSVDLDRVANTEAFF.